These T cell receptor beta chains were read from a single sample in a study of T cell responses to AZD1222 COVID-19 vaccine. Measured with immunoSEQ multiplex PCR; TCRdb has only the in-frame clones, and not every one. In the table there are 90,000 to 120,000 clones, around nine tenths of which are singletons. The sequencing here drew on peripheral blood, taken 28 days after the second dose of the MenACWY control vaccine. These receptors all come from an adult who received the MenACWY meningococcal vaccine as a control. Each CDR3 is given with its conserved first and last residue. Each record gives: J gene, clone size, V gene, D gene, CDR3 protein, CDR3 DNA. The D gene is left open where the match is weak. Clone sizes are given selectively: once, few, many, or a class where the clone is expanded.

TRBJ2-7 . TRBV28 . CASRRTGTAYEQYF TGTGCCAGCAGGCGCACCGGGACGGCCTACGAGCAGTACTTC
TRBJ2-7 . TRBV7-2 TRBD1 CASSSRGRQAYEQYF TGTGCCAGCAGCTCCAGGGGGCGGCAGGCCTACGAGCAGTACTTC
TRBJ2-3 . TRBV3-1/TRBV3-2 TRBD2 CASSPLLAGVRADTQYF TGTGCCAGCAGCCCCCTTTTGGCGGGGGTCAGAGCAGATACGCAGTATTTT
TRBJ2-7 . TRBV3-1/TRBV3-2 . CASSPYDRSSYEQYF TGTGCCAGCAGCCCATACGATAGAAGCTCCTACGAGCAGTACTTC
TRBJ1-5 . TRBV18 . CASSPRTADSNQPQHF TGTGCCAGCTCACCCAGGACGGCAGATAGCAATCAGCCCCAGCATTTT
TRBJ1-6 . TRBV2 . CASTRSADPGSPLHF TGTGCCAGCACCCGGAGTGCCGACCCTGGGTCACCCCTCCACTTT
TRBJ2-7 . TRBV9 . CASSVGPPSYEQYF TGTGCCAGCAGCGTAGGACCGCCGTCCTACGAGCAGTACTTC
TRBJ1-1 . TRBV28 TRBD1 CASKWRTGALLNTEAFF TGTGCCAGCAAGTGGAGGACAGGGGCGTTGTTGAACACTGAAGCTTTCTTT
TRBJ2-5 . TRBV4-1 TRBD2 CASSQPGLAEETQYF TGCGCCAGCAGCCAGCCGGGACTAGCGGAAGAGACCCAGTACTTC
TRBJ1-5 . TRBV19 . CASSTLDNFSNQPQHF TGTGCCAGTAGTACACTGGACAACTTTAGCAATCAGCCCCAGCATTTT
TRBJ2-7 . TRBV14 TRBD1 CASSPRQTGTVEQYF TGTGCCAGCAGTCCCCGTCAGACAGGGACGGTCGAGCAGTACTTC
TRBJ2-7 once TRBV18 . CASSPPRRVTAYEQYF TGTGCCAGCTCACCACCTCGTAGAGTGACAGCCTACGAGCAGTACTTC
TRBJ2-1 . TRBV5-1 TRBD2 CASSFGGGASEQFF TGCGCCAGCAGCTTTGGCGGGGGGGCCTCTGAGCAGTTCTTC
TRBJ1-1 . TRBV5-8 . CASSLARRTTEAFF TGTGCCAGCAGCTTGGCCAGGAGGACCACTGAAGCTTTCTTT
TRBJ2-4 . TRBV10-3 . CAISEGREILAKNIQYF TGTGCCATCAGTGAGGGGAGAGAGATACTAGCCAAAAACATTCAGTACTTC
TRBJ2-5 once TRBV5-1 . CASSLGQAVQETQYF TGCGCCAGCAGCTTGGGGCAGGCCGTACAAGAGACCCAGTACTTC
TRBJ2-7 . TRBV3-1/TRBV3-2 TRBD2 CASSQPGLAGRSYEQYF TGTGCCAGCAGCCAACCGGGACTAGCGGGGCGCAGCTACGAGCAGTACTTC
TRBJ1-5 . TRBV6-6 TRBD1 CASSYGGQGGQPQHF TGTGCCAGCAGTTACGGGGGACAGGGAGGCCAGCCCCAGCATTTT
TRBJ2-3 . TRBV2 . CAGSYTDTQYF TGTGCCGGCAGTTACACAGATACGCAGTATTTT
TRBJ2-7 . TRBV5-1 TRBD2 CASSLAASGGTYEQYF TGCGCCAGCAGCTTGGCGGCTAGCGGGGGAACCTACGAGCAGTACTTC
TRBJ1-6 few TRBV9 TRBD1 CASSVTGTGSSPLHF TGTGCCAGCAGCGTAACCGGGACAGGGTCTTCACCCCTCCACTTT